This TCR beta chain was captured in a study of somatic mutations in cytotoxic T cells in rheumatoid arthritis (dated by TCRdb to about 2017). Concerning the study at large: Some T-cell populations stained with V beta antibodies were sorted by flow on a FACSAria II or Sony SH800 to nearly 100% purity, with sorted V beta1+ cells additionally subjected to TCRB sequencing. The study asked whether expanded CD8+ T-cell clones in newly diagnosed, untreated rheumatoid arthritis carry somatic mutations, and used TCRB deep sequencing to characterize clonality. For roughly 61 rheumatoid arthritis patients and 20 or so healthy controls, TCRB deep sequencing was carried out. The median ages of the patient and control groups were essentially identical.

Spanning cysteine to phenylalanine, the CDR3 consists of 15 amino acids. The entry retains the CDR3 DNA only, 45 bases that are in frame from base 1. The germline V gene specifies KGHSH as CDR1 and LQKENI as CDR2. Relative to germline, V is 6 bases shorter and J is 8 bases shorter, with 20 bases between their ends. With a median age of 56 years (range roughly 20-70) and approximately 55% female, the healthy controls consisted of 20 blood donors whose buffy coats were used. Flow cytometry confirmed the purity of CD4+ and CD8+ cells that had been isolated by positive magnetic bead selection on an AutoMACS. Peripheral blood mononuclear cells were obtained using density gradient separation with Ficoll-Paque PLUS. Nucleospin Tissue or Tissue XS kits were used to extract DNA from CD4-enriched, CD8-enriched or PBMC samples, and a Qubit 2.0 fluorometer was used for quantification. General study outcomes and caveats: Viral specificity could not be ruled out by absence from virus-specific databases, and the antigen targets of the expanded CD8+ clones remained unknown. The slight TRBV07 underrepresentation in patients was not adjusted for multiple comparisons. CD8+ clonality increased with age in patients (Spearman r ≈ 0.5) but not in healthy controls. In 8 of 65 patients the largest CD8+ clone exceeded 20% of CD8+ cells, and several identical CD8+ TCRB sequences were shared between blood and synovial fluid. There was no significant difference in CD8+ T-cell clonality between rheumatoid arthritis patients and age-matched healthy controls.

As concerns this clone: What this receptor recognizes is not known. Base qualities are not recorded, but no much larger clone differs from it by a single base.

Sequencing of TCRB CDR3 was done on genomic DNA with the immunoSEQ assay. Regarding the original processing steps: Only productive TCRB rearrangements were included in the analyses. Clonality was calculated as a Shannon entropy-based productive clonality index, and a clone was defined by a unique TCRB CDR3 sequence. To calculate repertoire overlap between two samples, the template counts of each clone were considered relative to each sample's total templates. Flow cytometry-measured V-gene usage correlated with V-gene usage from TCRB sequencing, with a Spearman r of about 0.64. The table comes from immuneACCESS by way of TCRdb, which keeps in-frame sequences with V and J called. Part of the clones is missing from these tables; in studies checked, under half for an unresolved V gene and the rest for unknown reasons. For V, J and clone size, that table is used; D and trimming come from the DNA. A total of over 10,000 clones appear in this sample, 74% of them only once. The ten largest clonotypes hold 8% to 10% of the sample.

The chain is made from TRBV18 and TRBJ2-1, with the identity of the D gene unclear. The sequenced sample was CD8+ T cells sorted from blood. This sequence was found in a man between 65 and 85 years old in good health. The DNA sequence is as follows: TGTGCCAGCTCGTTGCGAGGACCGACGATGGATGAGCAGTTCTTC. Its product reads: CASSLRGPTMDEQFF.